The 16 T cell receptor beta chains reported below all come from one sample, sequenced in a study of blood T cell repertoires in COVID-19. The repertoire was sequenced with immunoSEQ multiplex PCR; TCRdb's copy has only in-frame clones and lacks some. The table includes 60,000 to 70,000 clones, 70% to 90% detected once. Input material: peripheral blood. The source is a woman aged 55 to 70 with acute or convalescent COVID-19.

This chain joins TRBV2 and TRBJ2-3, with 15 bases lining up with TRBD2. CDR1 SNHLY and CDR2 FYNNEI come from the germline V gene. With V trimmed by 6 bases and J by 6 bases, 7 bases remained unmatched. This CDR3 comprises 16 residues. The CDR3 coding sequence is TGTGCCAGCAGACCTCGGACTAGCGGGGGGGGTGATACGCAGTATTTT. Amino acid sequence: CASRPRTSGGGDTQYF.

The V and J genes are TRBV12-3 or TRBV12-4 and TRBJ2-7, with TRBD1 matching 9 bases. This CDR3 region has 13 residues. J lost 5 bases, V lost 1 base, and 0 bases had no gene match. This chain's CDR3 is CASSLGTGDEQYV. CDR3 nucleotides: TGTGCCAGCAGTTTAGGGACAGGGGACGAGCAGTACGTC.

The genes are TRBV12-3 or TRBV12-4 and TRBJ1-5, with TRBD1 identical over 7 bases. V shed 4 bases and J 6 bases; nucleotides not matched to a gene: 3. This CDR3 has 13 residues. The CDR3 sequence: CASSSGGSQPQHF. CDR3 nucleotides: TGTGCCAGCAGTTCAGGGGGGTCTCAGCCCCAGCATTTT.

CDR3 in amino acids: CASSQLVNTEAFF. DNA of the CDR3: TGTGCCAGCAGCCAATTAGTGAACACTGAAGCTTTCTTT. The chain has TRBV16 and TRBJ1-1, with D unclear. The length of the CDR3 is 13 residues. Looked up from germline, CDR1 is KGHSY and CDR2 is FQNENV. V was trimmed by 1 base and J by 0 bases, leaving 3 bases between them.

The V gene is TRBV5-1, the J gene TRBJ2-5; TRBD1 might be the D (6 bases). V was cut by 7 bases and J by 3 bases, with 16 bases left in between. CDR3 length: 14 amino acids. Germline V lookup: CDR1 SGHRS, CDR2 YFSETQ. CDR3 sequence reads: CASSNGPGEETQYF. The DNA of the CDR3 is TGCGCCAGCTCCAACGGCCCAGGGGAAGAGACCCAGTACTTC.

The chain is built from TRBV5-4 and TRBJ1-2; 9 bases fit TRBD1. In germline, CDR1 is SGHNT, CDR2 YYREEE (reference sequence). The CDR3 totals 13 residues. J gave up 4 bases and V 6 bases, and 4 bases lay outside the gene matches. CDR3 coding DNA: TGTGCCAGCACCCCGGGACAGGGCTATGGCTACACCTTC. Amino acid sequence: CASTPGQGYGYTF.

The chain combines TRBV19 with TRBJ2-6; TRBD2 matches 10 bases. This CDR3 region has 15 residues. V was pared by 6 bases and J by 2 bases, with 1 base of the junction left unmatched. The germline V gene encodes CDR1 LNHDA and CDR2 SQIVND (reference sequence). The chain's CDR3 is CASSGLAAGANVLTF. The CDR3 coding sequence is TGTGCCAGTAGCGGACTAGCGGCTGGGGCCAACGTCCTGACTTTC.

This clone appeared a single time. This sequence joins TRBV5-8 and TRBJ1-3; possibly TRBD1 for D (5 bases). Germline CDR1 is SGHTS and CDR2 is YDEGEE. V was trimmed by 4 bases and J by 6 bases, leaving 20 bases between them. This CDR3 has 16 residues. The CDR3 here is CASSLGEGTRKNTIYF. The CDR3 DNA reads TGTGCCAGCAGCCTGGGGGAGGGGACGCGTAAAAACACCATATATTTT.

The chain's CDR3 is CASSLLQGLNDSPLHF. CDR3 sequence (DNA): TGTGCCAGCAGTTTACTCCAGGGGCTGAATGATTCACCCCTCCACTTT. The J gene is TRBJ1-6, the V gene TRBV28, with TRBD1 as a possible D gene (6 bases). CDR3 length equals 16 residues. Trimming took off 2 bases at V and 8 bases at J, with 16 bases between the two ends. Germline CDR1 and CDR2: MDHEN and SYDVKM.

Written as DNA, the CDR3 is TGTGCCAGCAGGGCAGCGGACGGGAGTGGGACCCAGTACTTC. Translating it yields CASRAADGSGTQYF. This chain links TRBV6-5 with TRBJ2-5; perhaps TRBD2 as D (6 bases). The CDR3 spans 14 residues. Trimming removed 6 bases at V and 7 bases at J, with 18 bases between. The germline V gene encodes CDR1 MNHEY and CDR2 SVGAGI.

The CDR3 sequence is CASSTSLAGMVNEQFF. The CDR3 DNA reads as TGTGCCAGCAGTACCTCTCTGGCGGGGATGGTGAATGAGCAGTTCTTC. This sequence joins TRBV27 and TRBJ2-1; maybe TRBD2 (6 bases). The CDR3 has 16 residues. Germline V gene data show CDR1 as MNHEY and CDR2 as SMNVEV (reference sequence). Between the trimmed V and J ends, which lost 5 bases and 7 bases, there was a span of 21 bases.

This chain connects TRBV18 to TRBJ1-1; D remains ambiguous. The germline CDR1 and CDR2 sequences are KGHSH and LQKENI. The CDR3 consists of 15 residues. The V gene lost 0 bases and the J gene lost 0 bases, with 8 bases spanning the gap. The CDR3 DNA is TGTGCCAGCTCACCACCCCAGATCATGAACACTGAAGCTTTCTTT. Its translation: CASSPPQIMNTEAFF. Based on the CDR3 plus reference TRBV18 and TRBJ1-1, the full variable domain is NAGVMQNPRHLVRRRGQEARLRCSPMKGHSHVYWYRQLPEEGLKFMVYLQKENIIDESGMPKERFSAEFPKEGPSILRIQQVVRGDSAAYFCASSPPQIMNTEAFFGQGTRLTVV.

The J gene is TRBJ2-1, the V gene TRBV5-1, with TRBD1 identical over 10 bases. Germline CDR1 is SGHRS and CDR2 is YFSETQ. V dropped 4 bases and J dropped 6; count of bases not matched to a gene: 7. The CDR3 totals 15 residues. CDR3 region: CASSVGGTGANEQFF. The CDR3 bases are TGCGCCAGCAGCGTAGGCGGGACAGGGGCCAATGAGCAGTTCTTC.

This clone was picked up one time. The gene calls are TRBV5-6 and TRBJ1-2; the D gene is possibly TRBD1 (5 bases). Germline CDR1 is SGHDT and CDR2 is YYEEEE. V was trimmed by 0 bases and J by 4 bases, leaving 13 bases between them. CDR3 length: 15 residues. The CDR3 DNA reads TGTGCCAGCAGCTTGGGCCCGTCAGGGCCCTATGGCTACACCTTC. This gives the protein CASSLGPSGPYGYTF.

A few counts support this clone. The chain recombines TRBV19 with TRBJ1-3, with 7 positions matching TRBD1. The CDR3 sequence is 16 residues long. V gave up 4 bases and J gave up 4 bases; unmatched junction bases: 10. Germline V gene sequence: CDR1 LNHDA, CDR2 SQIVND (reference sequence). The CDR3 is CASSTPTGSLGNTIYF. Here the CDR3 DNA reads TGTGCCAGTAGTACCCCGACAGGGTCTTTAGGAAACACCATATATTTT.

The chain recombines TRBV6-5 with TRBJ1-3; 7 bases align to TRBD1. The germline V gene has CDR1 MNHEY and CDR2 SVGAGI. V shed 6 bases and J 0 bases; nucleotides not matched to a gene: 5. CDR3 length: 15 amino acids. The CDR3, as DNA: TGTGCCAGCAGCCGGACAGGCTCCTCTGGAAACACCATATATTTT. This codes for CASSRTGSSGNTIYF.